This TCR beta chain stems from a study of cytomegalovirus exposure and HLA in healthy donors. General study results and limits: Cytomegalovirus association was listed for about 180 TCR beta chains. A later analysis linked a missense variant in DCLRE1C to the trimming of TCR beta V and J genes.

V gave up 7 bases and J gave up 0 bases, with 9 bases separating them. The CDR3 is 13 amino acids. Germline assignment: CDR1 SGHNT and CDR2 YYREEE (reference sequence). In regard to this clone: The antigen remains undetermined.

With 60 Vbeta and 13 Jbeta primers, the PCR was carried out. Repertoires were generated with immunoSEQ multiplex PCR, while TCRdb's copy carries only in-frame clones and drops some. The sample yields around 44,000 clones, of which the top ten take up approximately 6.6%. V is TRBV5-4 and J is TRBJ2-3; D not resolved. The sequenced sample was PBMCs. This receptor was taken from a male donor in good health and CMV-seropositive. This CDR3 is CASPSISTDTQYF. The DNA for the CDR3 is TGTGCCAGCCCCTCTATTAGCACAGATACGCAGTATTTT.